This T cell receptor beta chain was recovered during a study of T cell clonality in common variable immunodeficiency (dated by TCRdb to between 2014 and 2017). Study-wide conclusions, independent of this receptor: TCRbeta clonality was higher in CVID subjects than in healthy controls (t-test p = 0.018), and the increase was most characteristic of about a third of subjects. Although equal DNA input was used, an average of about 80,000 unique sequences per sample was obtained for controls, compared with about 30,000 for CVID samples. CVID TCRbeta sequences reportedly showed fewer deletions and N-nucleotide insertions and lacked highly modified clones with 13 or more V deletions. CVID subjects shared fewer TCRbeta clones with each other than healthy controls did (p < 0.0001). It was noted by the authors that sequencing of the repertoires of T cell subpopulations would be needed to clarify the cause of the increased clonality in CVID. Correlations between repertoire features and clinical complications were limited by patient heterogeneity within the CVID cohort.

V is pared back by 2 bases and J by 4 bases, with 3 bases lying between the germline termini. In the germline V gene, CDR1 corresponds to SGHTA and CDR2 to FQGNSA. The CDR3, cysteine through phenylalanine, is 11 amino acids long. The DNA has 24 bases, all within the CDR3, and is read from base 1. For sequencing input, CVID and control samples contributed equivalent amounts of genomic DNA. For every sample, a 60 bp segment covering the rearranged TCRbeta CDR3 region was amplified and then sequenced. The immunoSEQ assay, a bias-corrected multiplex PCR combined with high-throughput sequencing, was used to amplify TCRbeta. The authors processed their data as follows. Every unique nucleotide sequence counted as a clone and was annotated with V, D and J genes, copy number and frequency. Sequences were labeled productive if in frame, and non-productive if out of frame or containing stop codons. Clonality was calculated from Shannon's entropy as previously described. The predicted amino acid sequences of productive clones were used to derive the mean CDR3 Kyte-Doolittle hydropathy. Hierarchical clustering of scaled V gene usage was performed with the R hclust function using Manhattan distance and complete linkage. Sharing of clones by CDR3 amino acid sequence was evaluated by resampling 12 repertoires per group over 100 rounds. Repertoires were searched for 60 to 80 published EBV-specific and approximately 240 published CMV-specific TCRbeta sequences. After a couple of CVID samples that produced fewer than 10,000 sequences were dropped from the analysis, 35 to 50 CVID repertoires remained. The table was pulled from immuneACCESS by TCRdb, which kept in-frame rearrangements only. Such tables lose some clones; where checked, under half of the loss comes from unresolved V genes, and the rest has no known cause. V, J and clone size are taken as reported in that table, and D and trimming were inferred from the DNA itself. This sample has tens of thousands of clones in the table, none counted a single time. The ten largest clonotypes hold 5% to 6.5% of the sample.

Predominantly Caucasian heritage was noted among both the CVID patients and the healthy controls. Heparinized peripheral whole blood samples of about 5 to 8 ml were collected from each donor. TCRbeta CDR3 repertoires were sequenced from genomic DNA of adults with common variable immune deficiency (CVID) and healthy adult controls. The control group was made up of roughly 22 healthy adult volunteers (around 10 male and 12 female) whose ages ranged from 23 to 66 years, with a mean age of roughly 30. To isolate peripheral blood mononuclear cells, diluted blood was subjected to density centrifugation over Hypaque 1077 or Ficoll-Paque. Genomic DNA was obtained from unsorted mononuclear cells through either Qiagen column purification or a centrifugation-based method. Ten or more counts support this clone. Which antigen it targets is not known. The read comes to an end 3 residues before the CDR3 does, leaving the germline J gene to fill in the end. Within the sample, other DNA sequences also encode this same CDR3.

The rearrangement combines TRBV7-2 with TRBJ2-7; the D gene is not confidently resolved. Sequencing input: peripheral blood mononuclear cells. The receptor comes from a person aged 18 to 70 in good health. The part of the CDR3 DNA that was read is TGTGCCAGCAGCTTATCTTACGAG. This encodes CASSLSYE. The entire CDR3 sequence reads CASSLSYEQYF.